The 5 T cell receptor beta chains given below trace back to one sample, sequenced in a study of T cell responses to AZD1222 COVID-19 vaccine. Clones were read by immunoSEQ multiplex PCR, and TCRdb kept only the in-frame ones, dropping some. This table holds 140,000 to 150,000 clones, around 90% found once. Sequences were derived from peripheral blood, sampled 28 days after the second AZD1222 dose. The receptors stem from an adult who received the AZD1222 COVID-19 vaccine.

V usage is TRBV9 and J usage is TRBJ1-1; 9 nucleotides agree with TRBD1. Per the germline V gene, CDR1 is SGDLS and CDR2 is YYNGEE. There are 17 residues in the CDR3. J was trimmed by 3 bases and V by 2 bases; bases with no gene match: 11. The CDR3 DNA follows: TGTGCCAGCAGCGTCCGGGACAGGGTCCTCATGGACACTGAAGCTTTCTTT. Its translation is CASSVRDRVLMDTEAFF.

The genes are TRBV4-1 and TRBJ2-5; 9 positions agree with TRBD2. V gave up 0 bases and J gave up 2 bases; unmatched junction bases: 7. Germline CDR1 reads MGHRA; CDR2 reads YSYEKL. This CDR3 spans 17 amino acids. CDR3 nucleotide sequence: TGCGCCAGCAGCCAAGATTCGCCTAGCGGGATTCAAGAGACCCAGTACTTC. This sequence encodes CASSQDSPSGIQETQYF.

V usage is TRBV19 and J usage is TRBJ2-3; 10 bases align to TRBD1. Germline V CDR1 and CDR2: LNHDA, SQIVND (reference sequence). V trimming: 5 bases; J trimming: 4 bases; junction bases outside the gene matches: 3. CDR3 length: 14 residues. This CDR3 reads CASSLGQGADTQYF. Written as DNA, the CDR3 is TGTGCCAGTAGTCTCGGACAGGGGGCAGATACGCAGTATTTT.

The rearrangement uses TRBV30 and TRBJ2-2; tentative D call: TRBD1 (6 bases). Germline V CDR1 and CDR2: GTSNPN, SVGIG (reference sequence). CDR3 length equals 18 residues. The V end was cut by 4 bases, the J end by 5 bases, with 26 bases between. CDR3 bases: TGTGCCTGGACACCTGCGACCGCGGGCAGGGGAAGGACCGGGGAGCTGTTTTTT. Protein product: CAWTPATAGRGRTGELFF.

This chain joins TRBV2 and TRBJ1-6; D remains unclear. The germline V gene encodes CDR1 SNHLY and CDR2 FYNNEI. With 9 bases removed from V and 4 bases from J, the gap between germline ends came to 10 bases. The CDR3 totals 13 residues. The CDR3 DNA reads as TGTGCCAGTGGGCCCTCGTATAATTCACCCCTCCACTTT. Its translation is CASGPSYNSPLHF.